The sequence of this T cell receptor beta chain was determined in a study of blood T cell repertoires in COVID-19. Study context: PBMCs, B-cell-depleted T cells, or T cells were the source of the cDNA or gDNA that made up the material.

Germline V gene data show CDR1 as LNHDA and CDR2 as SQIVND (reference sequence). This CDR3 is 18 amino acids long. Trimming cost V 0 bases and J 1 base; bases outside gene matches: 7. In terms of age and location, participants ranged from about 18 to 100 years and lived in about 25 US areas. Clinical history as reported by participants underpinned cohort assignment. Authors' methods: Estimates of nucleated cell counts were drawn from the amplification of reference gene primers. Generated by immunoSEQ multiplex PCR, the TCRdb table keeps only in-frame clones and is missing some. Clonal size and the V and J genes are those of that table, whereas D and trimming came from the DNA. Found here are about 200,000 clones, around 82% of them singletons; the top ten hold around 7.5%.

This receptor was identified in a man between 40 and 49 years old who had recovered from COVID-19. The chain has TRBV19 and TRBJ2-1; 9 bases match TRBD2. The sequenced sample consisted of PBMCs or T cells enriched from blood (not recorded which). CDR3 in amino acids: CASSIDHSSGVSYNEQFF. CDR3 sequence (DNA): TGTGCCAGTAGTATAGACCACTCTAGCGGGGTATCCTACAATGAGCAGTTCTTC.